The 21 T cell receptor beta chains reported below all come from one sample, sequenced in a study of radiation and T cells in renal cell carcinoma. Sequencing used immunoSEQ multiplex PCR; TCRdb keeps in-frame clones, though not all of them. The data hold about 5,600 clones, with 68% observed a single time. Documented treatment: treatment-naive control, cytoreductive nephrectomy. Material: tumor tissue, obtained from a patient whose treatment was nephrectomy without radiotherapy. The receptors originated from a human donor with renal cell carcinoma.

This chain joins TRBV2 and TRBJ2-5, with 8 bases lining up with TRBD2. V was clipped by 4 bases and J by 4 bases; unmatched bases: 11. The CDR3 has 16 amino acids. The V gene's germline CDR1 is SNHLY and CDR2 FYNNEI. This CDR3 is CASSGVLPGGRETQYF. The CDR3 DNA sequence: TGTGCCAGCAGTGGCGTTCTCCCGGGAGGGCGAGAGACCCAGTACTTC.

This chain joins TRBV29-1 and TRBJ2-3; maybe TRBD2 (5 bases). The CDR3 spans 14 residues. Germline values: CDR1 SQVTM, CDR2 ANQGSEA. V dropped 0 bases and J dropped 6 bases, with 13 bases sitting between them. The CDR3 is CSVEDRSGGDTQYF. Written as DNA, the CDR3 is TGCAGCGTTGAAGATCGGAGCGGCGGGGATACGCAGTATTTT.

The chain couples TRBV30 to TRBJ2-3, with D possibly being TRBD1 (6 bases). Germline-derived CDR1 and CDR2 are GTSNPN and SVGIG (reference sequence). With 3 bases removed from V and 9 bases from J, the gap between germline ends came to 25 bases. CDR3 length: 16 residues. The CDR3 loop is CAWRTHRGQGNPTQYF. The CDR3 DNA follows: TGTGCCTGGAGGACGCACCGGGGCCAGGGGAATCCAACGCAGTATTTT.

V gene TRBV6-1 combines with J gene TRBJ2-7; D possibly matches TRBD1 or TRBD2 (5 bases each). This CDR3 has 14 residues. In germline, CDR1 is MNHNS, CDR2 SASEGT. V shed 4 bases and J shed 4 bases, with 14 bases lying between them. The DNA for the CDR3 is TGTGCCAGCAGTGTGAGGGGCTTGATGTACGAGCAGTACTTC. It encodes CASSVRGLMYEQYF.

This chain uses TRBV28 with TRBJ2-2; D uncertain. This CDR3 has 17 residues. Germline CDR1 MDHEN, CDR2 SYDVKM. The germline V and J ends were trimmed by 5 bases and 5 bases, with 21 bases remaining between them. As DNA, the CDR3 is TGTGCCAGCAGTCGTATAGTGAGCTTGGAGAGGACCGGGGAGCTGTTTTTT. Protein: CASSRIVSLERTGELFF. The full variable domain, with the rest looked up from reference TRBV28 and TRBJ2-2, is DVKVTQSSRYLVKRTGEKVFLECVQDMDHENMFWYRQDPGLGLRLIYFSYDVKMKEKGDIPEGYSVSREKKERFSLILESASTNQTSMYLCASSRIVSLERTGELFFGEGSRLTVL.

This chain links TRBV5-8 with TRBJ2-7; D unresolved. Trimming stripped 4 bases from V and 5 bases from J, with 16 bases between. The CDR3 consists of 14 residues. Germline lookup yields CDR1 SGHTS and CDR2 YDEGEE. For the CDR3, the DNA is TGTGCCAGCAGCAACCTCCGGGCTCTTGACGAGCAGTACTTC. This codes for CASSNLRALDEQYF.

V is TRBV6-5 and J is TRBJ2-1; D may be TRBD1 (6 bases). Looked up from germline, CDR1 is MNHEY and CDR2 is SVGAGI. The V end lost 0 bases, the J end lost 4 bases, and 7 bases lay between the germline ends. This CDR3 comprises 14 residues. CDR3 loop: CASSYSDRYNEQFF. CDR3 nucleotide sequence: TGTGCCAGCAGTTACTCCGACAGGTACAATGAGCAGTTCTTC.

This clone was detected a few times. The V gene is TRBV5-4, the J gene TRBJ2-1, with unresolved D. Trimming left V 4 bases short and J 0 bases short, with 14 bases between. Germline CDR1 is SGHNT and CDR2 is YYREEE (reference sequence). This CDR3 comprises 16 residues. For the CDR3, the DNA is TGTGCCAGCAGCCGGGCGAGCTCAAGCTCCTACAATGAGCAGTTCTTC. Translated: CASSRASSSSYNEQFF.

This chain links TRBV6-1 with TRBJ2-7; 9 nucleotides agree with TRBD2. The CDR3 runs 15 residues. With V trimmed by 2 bases and J by 2 bases, 4 bases remained unmatched. The germline V gene has CDR1 MNHNS and CDR2 SASEGT. The CDR3, as DNA: TGTGCCAGCAGTGAAAGCGCGGGAGGGCCCTACGAGCAGTACTTC. Protein: CASSESAGGPYEQYF.

V gene TRBV11-2 combines with J gene TRBJ2-2, with TRBD1 as a possible D gene (5 bases). Germline lookup yields CDR1 SGHAT and CDR2 FQNNGV. This CDR3 has 13 amino acids. The V end lost 5 bases, the J end lost 6 bases, and 10 bases lay between the germline ends. CDR3 in amino acids: CASSPQGPGELFF. The CDR3 DNA reads TGTGCCAGCAGCCCCCAGGGCCCCGGGGAGCTGTTTTTT.

A few counts support this clone. CDR3 bases: TGTGCCACCAGCAGAGGTCGGCAGGGCTACGAGCAGTACTTC. It codes for CATSRGRQGYEQYF. The gene calls are TRBV15 and TRBJ2-7, with D possibly being TRBD1 (5 bases). V was trimmed by 1 base and J by 3 bases, leaving 10 bases between them. The CDR3 contains 14 residues. The germline V gene encodes CDR1 LNHNV and CDR2 YYDKDF (reference sequence).

This chain links TRBV27 with TRBJ2-7; TRBD2 matches at 7 bases. V shed 0 bases, J shed 1 base, and the junction held 12 bases outside the gene matches. The CDR3 sequence is 18 residues long. CDR1 and CDR2 (germline): MNHEY, SMNVEV (reference sequence). The CDR3 DNA sequence: TGTGCCAGCAGTTTATCCCCCGGATGGGGGGGAGTGTCCTACGAGCAGTACTTC. It encodes CASSLSPGWGGVSYEQYF.

V gene TRBV6-5 combines with J gene TRBJ2-1, with D perhaps assigned TRBD1 or TRBD2 (5 bases each). Germline-derived CDR1 and CDR2 are MNHEY and SVGAGI. The CDR3 spans 14 residues. With 10 bases removed from V and 5 bases from J, the gap between germline ends came to 18 bases. CDR3 sequence (DNA): TGTGCCACGACGCGGGCAGGGTTGAACAATGAGCAGTTCTTC. This sequence encodes CATTRAGLNNEQFF.

This chain connects TRBV5-1 to TRBJ2-7, with 9 bases aligning to TRBD1. Trimming cost V 5 bases and J 5 bases; bases outside gene matches: 8. This CDR3 spans 14 amino acids. Germline CDR1 SGHRS, CDR2 YFSETQ. The CDR3 is CASSGGTGYHEQYF. In DNA form, the CDR3 reads TGCGCCAGCAGTGGTGGGACAGGGTACCACGAGCAGTACTTC. The entire variable domain, with the rest obtained from reference TRBV5-1 and TRBJ2-7, is as follows: KAGVTQTPRYLIKTRGQQVTLSCSPISGHRSVSWYQQTPGQGLQFLFEYFSETQRNKGNFPGRFSGRQFSNSRSEMNVSTLELGDSALYLCASSGGTGYHEQYFGPGTRLTVT.

This clone was counted a few times. The chain has TRBV19 and TRBJ2-1; 8 bases are a match to TRBD1. Unmatched junction bases numbered 2, after V lost 8 bases and J lost 5 bases. Germline CDR1 reads LNHDA; CDR2 reads SQIVND (reference sequence). This CDR3 region has 12 residues. CDR3 in DNA: TGTGCCAGTCGGGACAGGAACAATGAGCAGTTCTTC. It codes for CASRDRNNEQFF.

The chain couples TRBV19 to TRBJ1-4, with 8 nucleotides matching TRBD1. Germline V gene sequence: CDR1 LNHDA, CDR2 SQIVND (reference sequence). The CDR3 contains 15 residues. Trimming removed 7 bases from V and 5 bases from J; junction bases left unmatched: 9. The DNA of the CDR3 is TGTGCCAGTACTCTCACAGGGGGGCCGAATGAAAAACTGTTTTTT. The encoded protein is CASTLTGGPNEKLFF.

The V call is TRBV25-1, the J call TRBJ2-1; D might be TRBD1 (5 bases). Germline V gives CDR1 MGHDK, CDR2 SYGVNS. The CDR3 runs to 15 residues. The V and J ends lost 3 bases and 0 bases respectively, with 9 bases between them. The CDR3 sequence is CASSDGRASYNEQFF. The DNA for the CDR3 is TGTGCCAGCAGTGATGGCAGGGCCTCCTACAATGAGCAGTTCTTC.

V usage is TRBV27 and J usage is TRBJ2-7, with no clear D. Germline CDR1 reads MNHEY; CDR2 reads SMNVEV (reference sequence). This CDR3 contains 13 residues. The V end lost 5 bases, the J end lost 3 bases, and 11 bases lay between the germline ends. The CDR3 sequence: CASSLRTDYEQYF. The CDR3 DNA is TGTGCCAGCAGTCTTCGGACGGACTACGAGCAGTACTTC.

This chain connects TRBV4-1 to TRBJ2-5; TRBD2 is a possible D gene (6 bases). This CDR3 contains 13 residues. CDR1 is MGHRA and CDR2 is YSYEKL in the germline V gene. V lost 0 bases, J lost 13 bases, and 15 bases lay in between. The DNA of the CDR3 is TGCGCCAGCAGCCAAGAAGGCCGGGAGCCCTGGTACTTC. Its translation: CASSQEGREPWYF.

By share of the sample, this clone is medium-sized (0.01 to 0.1%). The V and J genes are TRBV7-8 and TRBJ1-5, with 10 bases matching TRBD1. The CDR3 is 15 residues long. V dropped 1 base and J dropped 5; count of bases not matched to a gene: 2. Looked up from germline, CDR1 is SGHVS and CDR2 is FQNEAQ. CDR3 protein: CASSLGQGADQPQHF. CDR3 bases: TGTGCCAGCAGCTTAGGACAGGGGGCGGATCAGCCCCAGCATTTT. Supplemented by reference TRBV7-8 and TRBJ1-5, the full variable domain reads GAGVSQSPRYKVAKRGQDVALRCDPISGHVSLFWYQQALGQGPEFLTYFQNEAQLDKSGLPSDRFFAERPEGSVSTLKIQRTQQEDSAVYLCASSLGQGADQPQHFGDGTRLSIL.

This clone has more than one count but fewer than ten. The chain has TRBV5-4 and TRBJ2-6; weak D call: TRBD2 (5 bases). V shed 0 bases and J shed 0 bases, with 13 bases lying between them. The CDR3 consists of 18 residues. Per the germline V gene, CDR1 is SGHNT and CDR2 is YYREEE (reference sequence). The CDR3: CASSLEGLTPSGANVLTF. The CDR3 region has the DNA TGTGCCAGCAGCTTGGAAGGACTGACCCCCTCTGGGGCCAACGTCCTGACTTTC.